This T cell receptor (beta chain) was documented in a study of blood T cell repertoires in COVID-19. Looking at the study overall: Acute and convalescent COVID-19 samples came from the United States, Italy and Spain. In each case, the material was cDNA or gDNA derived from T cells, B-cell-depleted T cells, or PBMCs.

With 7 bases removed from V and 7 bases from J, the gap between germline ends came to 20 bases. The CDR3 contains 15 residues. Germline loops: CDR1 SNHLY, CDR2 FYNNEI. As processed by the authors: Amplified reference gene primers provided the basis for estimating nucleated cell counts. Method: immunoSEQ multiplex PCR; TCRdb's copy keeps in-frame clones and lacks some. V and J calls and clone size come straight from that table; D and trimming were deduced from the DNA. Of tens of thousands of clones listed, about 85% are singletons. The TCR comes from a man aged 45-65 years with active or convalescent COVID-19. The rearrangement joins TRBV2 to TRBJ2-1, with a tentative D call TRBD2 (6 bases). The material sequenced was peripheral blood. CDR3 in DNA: TGTGCCAGCAAAGTGAATCTGGGACTCCGAAATGAGCAGTTCTTC. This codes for CASKVNLGLRNEQFF.